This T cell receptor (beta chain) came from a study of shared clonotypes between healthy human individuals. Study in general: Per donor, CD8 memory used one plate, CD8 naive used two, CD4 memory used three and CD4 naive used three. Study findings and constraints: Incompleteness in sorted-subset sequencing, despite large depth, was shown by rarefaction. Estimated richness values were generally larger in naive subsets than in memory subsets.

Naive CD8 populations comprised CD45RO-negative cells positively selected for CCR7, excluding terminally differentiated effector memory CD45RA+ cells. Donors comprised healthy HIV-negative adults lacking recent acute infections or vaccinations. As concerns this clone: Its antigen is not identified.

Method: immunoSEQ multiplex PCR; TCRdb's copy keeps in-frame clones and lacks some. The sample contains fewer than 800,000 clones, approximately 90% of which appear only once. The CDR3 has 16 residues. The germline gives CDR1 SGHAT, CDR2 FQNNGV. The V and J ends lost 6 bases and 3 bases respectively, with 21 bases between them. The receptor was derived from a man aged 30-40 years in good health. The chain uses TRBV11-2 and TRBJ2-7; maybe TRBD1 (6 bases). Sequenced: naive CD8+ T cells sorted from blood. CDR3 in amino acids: CASSFSTGSVIYEQYF. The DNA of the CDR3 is TGTGCCAGCAGTTTTTCAACAGGGAGTGTTATCTACGAGCAGTACTTC.